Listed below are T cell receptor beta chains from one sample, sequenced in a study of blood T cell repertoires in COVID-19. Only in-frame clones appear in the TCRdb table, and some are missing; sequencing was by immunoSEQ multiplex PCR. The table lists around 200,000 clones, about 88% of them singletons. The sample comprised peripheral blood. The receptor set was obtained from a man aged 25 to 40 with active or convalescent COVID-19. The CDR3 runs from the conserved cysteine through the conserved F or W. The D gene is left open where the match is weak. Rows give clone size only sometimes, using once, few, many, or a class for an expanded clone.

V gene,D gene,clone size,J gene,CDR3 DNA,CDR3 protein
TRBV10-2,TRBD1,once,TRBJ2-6,TGCGCCAGCAGTGACCGGACAGGACCAATAGGAGGGGCCAACGTCCTGACTTTC,CASSDRTGPIGGANVLTF
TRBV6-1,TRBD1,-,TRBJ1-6,TGTGCCAGCAGTGAGGCAGGGGGCGGCTATAATTCACCCCTCCACTTT,CASSEAGGGYNSPLHF
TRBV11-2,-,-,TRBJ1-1,TGTGCCAGCAGCTTAGTTAGCGGGAACACTGAAGCTTTCTTT,CASSLVSGNTEAFF
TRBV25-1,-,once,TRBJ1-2,TGTGCCAGCAGTGAATTCAGTAACTATGGCTACACCTTC,CASSEFSNYGYTF
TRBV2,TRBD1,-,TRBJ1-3,TGTGCCAGCGGCCGGACAGGGTCCTCAGACATCTCTGGAAACACCATATATTTT,CASGRTGSSDISGNTIYF
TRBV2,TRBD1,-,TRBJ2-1,TGTGCCAGCAGCGCACAGGGGGTCGCCTACAATGAGCAGTTCTTC,CASSAQGVAYNEQFF
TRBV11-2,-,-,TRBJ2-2,TGTGCCAGCAGCAGGGGGACCCTTAACACCGGGGAGCTGTTTTTT,CASSRGTLNTGELFF
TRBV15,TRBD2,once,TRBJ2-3,TGTGCCACCAGCAGAGGGAGGACTAGCGGGTACACAGATACGCAGTATTTT,CATSRGRTSGYTDTQYF
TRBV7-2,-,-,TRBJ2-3,TGTGCCAGCAGTTATTACACAGATACGCAGTATTTT,CASSYYTDTQYF
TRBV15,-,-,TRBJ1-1,TGTGCCACCAGCAGATCGGCAGGCTCCGAAGCTTTCTTT,CATSRSAGSEAFF
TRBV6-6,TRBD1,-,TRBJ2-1,TGTGCCAGCGGGACAGGGGTCCCTGAGCAGTTCTTC,CASGTGVPEQFF
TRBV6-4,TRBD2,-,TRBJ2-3,TGTGCCAGCAGTGTCCAGGGAGGGGATACGCAGTATTTT,CASSVQGGDTQYF
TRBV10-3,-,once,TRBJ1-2,TGTGCCATCACCCCAGGTTTGGCCTATGGCTACACCTTC,CAITPGLAYGYTF
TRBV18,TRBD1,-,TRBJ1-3,TGTGCCAGCTCAACGGGACAGTACTCTGGAAACACCATATATTTT,CASSTGQYSGNTIYF
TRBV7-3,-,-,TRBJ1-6,TGTGCCAGCAGCCCAGGAGGGAGCCCGCTTTCACCCCTCCACTTT,CASSPGGSPLSPLHF
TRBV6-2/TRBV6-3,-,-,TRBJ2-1,TGTGCCAGCAGTTACCCGGTGCCTAGCGACTACAATGAGCAGTTCTTC,CASSYPVPSDYNEQFF
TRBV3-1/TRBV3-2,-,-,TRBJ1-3,TGTGCCAGCAGCGCCGGGAGCTCTGGAAACACCATATATTTT,CASSAGSSGNTIYF
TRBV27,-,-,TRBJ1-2,TGTGCCAGCAGTTTGAAAGCCGGGTATGGCTACACCTTC,CASSLKAGYGYTF
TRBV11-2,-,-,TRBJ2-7,TGTGCCAGCAGCTTATCGGGTTTCTCCTACGAGCAGTACTTC,CASSLSGFSYEQYF
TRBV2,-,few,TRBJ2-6,TGTGCCAGCAGTGGACTTTCCTCTGGGGCCAACGTCCTGACTTTC,CASSGLSSGANVLTF
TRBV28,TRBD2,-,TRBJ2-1,TGTGCCAGTTGCTCAAATCGGGGGGGCGATGAGGATGGCCGGGATGAGCAGTTCTTC,CASCSNRGGDEDGRDEQFF
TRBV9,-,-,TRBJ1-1,TGTGCCAGCAGCGACGACTTTACCGAAGCTTTCTTT,CASSDDFTEAFF
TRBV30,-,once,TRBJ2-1,TGTGCCTGGAGTTCTCCTCTAGCCGGAGACTACAATGAGCAGTTCTTC,CAWSSPLAGDYNEQFF
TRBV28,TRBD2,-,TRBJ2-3,TGTGCCAGCGCAAGCGGGGCCAGCACAGATACGCAGTATTTT,CASASGASTDTQYF
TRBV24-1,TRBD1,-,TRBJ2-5,TGTGCCACCAGTGATCGGACAGGGGAAGAGACCCAGTACTTC,CATSDRTGEETQYF
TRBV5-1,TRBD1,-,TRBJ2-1,TGCGCCAGCAGCTCACATCCGGGACAGGGGGCATATGAGCAGTTCTTC,CASSSHPGQGAYEQFF
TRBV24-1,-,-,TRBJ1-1,TGTGCCACCAGTGCCTCAGGGATCAGGGTGAACACTGAAGCTTTCTTT,CATSASGIRVNTEAFF
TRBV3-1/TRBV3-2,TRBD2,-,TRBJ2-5,TGTGCCAGCAGCCAACCCGCTAGCGGGGGGCAATGGGGCCAGTACTTC,CASSQPASGGQWGQYF
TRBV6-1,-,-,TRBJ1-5,TGTGCCAGCAGTGAAAGTAAAGTATCAGCCCAGCATTTT,CASSESKVSAQHF
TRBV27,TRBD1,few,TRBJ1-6,TGTGCCAGCAGTCTCGGGACAGGCCCACGCGGGGATTCACCCCTCCACTTT,CASSLGTGPRGDSPLHF
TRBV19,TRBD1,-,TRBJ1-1,TGTGCCAGCAGGACAGGGGAACCTGAAGCTTTCTTT,CASRTGEPEAFF
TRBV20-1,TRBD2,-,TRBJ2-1,TGCAGTGCAAGTACTAGCGGGAGCAACAATGAGCAGTTCTTC,CSASTSGSNNEQFF
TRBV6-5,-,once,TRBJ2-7,TGTGCCAGCAGCCGCCCCGGGACCTACGAGCAGTACTTC,CASSRPGTYEQYF
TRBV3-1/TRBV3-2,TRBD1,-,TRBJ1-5,TGTGCCAGCAGCCAATCTGACAGGGGAGTGAATCAGCCCCAGCATTTT,CASSQSDRGVNQPQHF
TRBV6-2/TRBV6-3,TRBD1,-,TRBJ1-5,TGTGCCAGCAGTTACTCCGGGACAGGGATAGGGCCCCAGCATTTT,CASSYSGTGIGPQHF
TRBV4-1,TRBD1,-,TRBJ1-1,TGCGCCAGCAGCCAAATGGGACAGGGGCCCACTGAAGCTTTCTTT,CASSQMGQGPTEAFF
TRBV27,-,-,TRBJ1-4,TGTGCCAGCAGTTTAAGAGGGTCGGGAGAAAAACTGTTTTTT,CASSLRGSGEKLFF
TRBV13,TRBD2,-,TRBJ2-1,TGTGCCAGCAGATTAACGGGACTAGCAGGATACAATGAGCAGTTCTTC,CASRLTGLAGYNEQFF
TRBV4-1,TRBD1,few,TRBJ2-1,TGCGCCAGCAGCCGGGGACAGGGGATCAATGAGCAGTTCTTC,CASSRGQGINEQFF
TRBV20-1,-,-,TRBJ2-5,TGCAGTGCTAGCGGGGAGACCCAGTACTTC,CSASGETQYF
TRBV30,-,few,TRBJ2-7,TGTGCCTGGAGTAACGAGTTGCCCTCCTACGAGCAGTACTTC,CAWSNELPSYEQYF
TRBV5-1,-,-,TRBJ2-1,TGCGCCAGCAGCTTAGGTAGCGCGCCCTACAATGAGCAGTTCTTC,CASSLGSAPYNEQFF
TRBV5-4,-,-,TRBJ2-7,TGTGCCAGCAGCTTGGGAAGAGACAGCTACTACGAGCAGTACTTC,CASSLGRDSYYEQYF
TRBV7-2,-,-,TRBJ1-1,TGTGCCAGCAGCTTTCTACCCTCTGACAGGAGTGGCACTGAAGCTTTCTTT,CASSFLPSDRSGTEAFF